This entry lists 15 T cell receptor beta chains sequenced from one sample in a study of T cell responses to AZD1222 COVID-19 vaccine (TCRdb year 2021). The method was the immunoSEQ multiplex PCR assay. The source is immuneACCESS, and TCRdb retained only in-frame sequences with V and J called. Part of the clones is not carried over; for the studies checked, unresolved V genes explain less than half of this, and the remainder is unexplained. The sample table shows around 150,000 clones, and roughly 90% are seen once. The ten top clones hold about 2% of the sample. The time point label corresponds to: baseline before first vaccination. The sample consisted of peripheral blood, taken on day 0 of AZD1222 vaccination. These receptors came from an adult in good health.

The V call is TRBV19, the J call TRBJ1-1; D is undetermined. CDR1 is LNHDA and CDR2 is SQIVND in the germline V gene (reference sequence). With 3 bases removed from V and 1 base from J, the gap between germline ends came to 6 bases. The CDR3 sequence is 13 residues long. The CDR3 nucleotides read TGTGCCAGTAGTATCCTCCAGAACACTGAAGCTTTCTTT. This encodes CASSILQNTEAFF.

The CDR3, as DNA: TGTGCCACCACCGGAGTCCCCGGGACAGGGGGCTACGAGCAGTACTTC. Translated: CATTGVPGTGGYEQYF. The chain is built from TRBV15 and TRBJ2-7, with 11 bases matching TRBD1. The junction had 11 bases not matched to a gene; V was cut back by 7 bases and J by 3 bases. The CDR3 has 16 residues. CDR1 LNHNV and CDR2 YYDKDF come from the germline V gene (reference sequence).

The genes are TRBV19 and TRBJ2-3, with TRBD2 matching over 10 bases. The CDR3 spans 16 residues. With 3 bases clipped from V and 4 bases from J, the junction kept 7 bases outside the gene matches. The germline gives CDR1 LNHDA, CDR2 SQIVND (reference sequence). CDR3 nucleotide sequence: TGTGCCAGTAGTATTGGAGCGGGAGGGGTATCAGATACGCAGTATTTT. Translating it yields CASSIGAGGVSDTQYF.

The chain recombines TRBV3-1 (or the pseudogene TRBV3-2) with TRBJ1-1; a weak D match, TRBD1 (5 bases). The CDR3 is 14 amino acids. V shed 4 bases and J shed 1 base, with 10 bases lying between them. Germline-derived CDR1 and CDR2 are LGHDT and YNNKEL (reference sequence). The CDR3 region has the DNA TGTGCCAGCAGCCCCGAGGACAAGAACACTGAAGCTTTCTTT. It specifies CASSPEDKNTEAFF.

V gene TRBV6-5 combines with J gene TRBJ1-1, with D maybe TRBD1 (6 bases). Trimming stripped 6 bases from V and 0 bases from J, with 11 bases between. Per the germline V gene, CDR1 is MNHEY and CDR2 is SVGAGI. The CDR3 has 14 residues. For the CDR3, the DNA is TGTGCCAGCAGGGACAGTGGAATGAACACTGAAGCTTTCTTT. The encoded protein is CASRDSGMNTEAFF.

The chain is built from TRBV2 and TRBJ1-6; 7 bases agree with TRBD1. From germline, CDR1 is SNHLY and CDR2 FYNNEI. This CDR3 has 14 residues. The V and J ends lost 7 bases and 5 bases, in that order; junction bases with no gene match: 5. The CDR3 region is CASTRGQDNSPLHF. CDR3 nucleotide sequence: TGTGCCAGCACCCGAGGACAGGATAATTCACCCCTCCACTTT. The variable domain in full, with the rest retrieved from reference TRBV2 and TRBJ1-6, is EPEVTQTPSHQVTQMGQEVILRCVPISNHLYFYWYRQILGQKVEFLVSFYNNEISEKSEIFDDQFSVERPDGSNFTLKIRSTKLEDSAMYFCASTRGQDNSPLHFGNGTRLTVT.

J is TRBJ1-5 and V is TRBV27; D might be TRBD1 (5 bases). Deletions cut 5 bases from V and 3 bases from J, with 11 bases between. The CDR3 is made up of 14 amino acids. Germline V lookup: CDR1 MNHEY, CDR2 SMNVEV (reference sequence). CDR3 nucleotides: TGTGCCAGCAGTCTAGGACAAGTCAATCAGCCCCAGCATTTT. It translates to CASSLGQVNQPQHF.

This clone has a handful of counts. This chain connects TRBV15 to TRBJ2-7, with D possibly being TRBD1 or TRBD2 (5 bases each). The CDR3 contains 12 residues. The V and J ends lost 9 bases and 5 bases respectively, with 14 bases between them. CDR1 is LNHNV and CDR2 is YYDKDF in the germline V gene (reference sequence). Written as DNA, the CDR3 is TGTGCCACAAGGGACCGGTGGGACGAGCAGTACTTC. Its protein product is CATRDRWDEQYF.

This clone has a single count. The same CDR3 arises from other DNA sequences in this sample as well. This chain joins TRBV5-1 and TRBJ1-5, with TRBD1 matching over 7 bases. CDR1 is SGHRS, CDR2 YFSETQ, per germline. V was clipped by 0 bases and J by 7 bases; unmatched bases: 4. This CDR3 has 14 amino acids. CDR3: CASSLGQGGQPQHF. The CDR3 region has the DNA TGCGCCAGCAGCTTGGGACAGGGTGGGCAGCCCCAGCATTTT. Looking up the rest from reference TRBV5-1 and TRBJ1-5 gives the full variable domain: KAGVTQTPRYLIKTRGQQVTLSCSPISGHRSVSWYQQTPGQGLQFLFEYFSETQRNKGNFPGRFSGRQFSNSRSEMNVSTLELGDSALYLCASSLGQGGQPQHFGDGTRLSIL.

The gene calls are TRBV13 and TRBJ1-2; 8 bases match TRBD1. J gave up 4 bases and V 4 bases, and 8 bases lay outside the gene matches. Germline lookup yields CDR1 PRHDT and CDR2 FYEKMQ (reference sequence). The CDR3 runs 15 residues. DNA of the CDR3: TGTGCCAGCAGCTCGCCGGGACAGGACCCCTATGGCTACACCTTC. This gives the protein CASSSPGQDPYGYTF.

This chain connects TRBV27 to TRBJ1-1, with 7 nucleotides matching TRBD1. V gave up 2 bases and J gave up 1 base; unmatched junction bases: 4. CDR3 size: 15 residues. Germline assignment: CDR1 MNHEY and CDR2 SMNVEV (reference sequence). Written as DNA, the CDR3 is TGTGCCAGCAGTTTAGAGAGGGGGCGGAACACTGAAGCTTTCTTT. Translated: CASSLERGRNTEAFF.

The CDR3 coding sequence is TGTGCCAGCAGTGAAATCAAAGCCGCGGGGATAGCCAAAAACATTCAGTACTTC. It yields the protein CASSEIKAAGIAKNIQYF. V usage is TRBV6-1 and J usage is TRBJ2-4, with a weak D call TRBD2 (6 bases). The CDR3 extends over 18 amino acids. Germline loops: CDR1 MNHNS, CDR2 SASEGT. Trimming removed 2 bases at V and 0 bases at J, with 17 bases between.

This chain links TRBV14 with TRBJ1-6; 11 nucleotides line up with TRBD1. J gave up 8 bases and V 2 bases, and 5 bases lay outside the gene matches. The CDR3 is 16 residues long. CDR1 is SGHDN, CDR2 FVKESK, per germline. The CDR3 protein is CASSQRTGGGYSPLHF. CDR3 sequence (DNA): TGTGCCAGCAGCCAAAGGACAGGGGGCGGGTATTCACCCCTCCACTTT.

A single count supports this clone. The CDR3 loop reads CASSSKESVTDTQYF. The CDR3 DNA follows: TGCGCCAGCAGCTCCAAGGAAAGTGTTACGGATACGCAGTATTTT. This chain uses TRBV5-1 with TRBJ2-3; the D is unclear. Germline V gene sequence: CDR1 SGHRS, CDR2 YFSETQ. V was clipped by 3 bases and J by 6 bases, with 17 bases between them. This CDR3 has 15 amino acids.

The rearrangement joins TRBV6-2 or TRBV6-3 to TRBJ2-5; 10 bases are shared with TRBD1. Germline V gene sequence: CDR1 MNHEY, CDR2 SVGEGT. The CDR3 runs 15 residues. Losses at the gene ends were 6 bases for V and 1 base for J; bases not matched to a gene: 5. The CDR3 loop is CASSRRQGAQETQYF. The CDR3 bases are TGTGCCAGCAGCCGGCGACAGGGGGCCCAAGAGACCCAGTACTTC.